The 7 T cell receptor beta chains below all came from one sample that was sequenced in a study of blood T cell repertoires in COVID-19. Libraries were prepared by immunoSEQ multiplex PCR; TCRdb keeps only in-frame clonotypes and omits some of them. The table includes 150,000 to 200,000 clones, approximately 80% detected once. Sequencing was performed on PBMCs or T cells enriched from blood (not recorded which). The receptors stem from a man between 60 and 70 years old who had been exposed to COVID-19.

The chain links TRBV4-1 to TRBJ1-3; 7 nucleotides align to TRBD1. Germline V CDR1 and CDR2: MGHRA, YSYEKL. V was pared by 0 bases and J by 1 base, with 6 bases of the junction left unmatched. This CDR3 region has 17 residues. The CDR3 DNA is TGCGCCAGCAGCCAAGATCGGGACAGCCTGTCTGGAAACACCATATATTTT. Translating gives CASSQDRDSLSGNTIYF.

The rearrangement uses TRBV6-6 and TRBJ1-5, with D unresolved. The CDR3 extends over 15 amino acids. Trimming cost V 1 base and J 7 bases, with 14 bases left between them. The germline V gene encodes CDR1 MNHNY and CDR2 SVGAGI (reference sequence). The CDR3 loop reads CASSYLSGESQPQHF. CDR3 bases: TGTGCCAGCAGTTACTTATCCGGGGAGAGCCAGCCCCAGCATTTT.

The chain combines TRBV6-5 with TRBJ1-2; TRBD1 might be the D (5 bases). The CDR3 contains 14 residues. Germline loops: CDR1 MNHEY, CDR2 SVGAGI. V lost 2 bases, J lost 0 bases, and 7 bases lay in between. This chain's CDR3 is CASSYDRTNYGYTF. DNA of the CDR3: TGTGCCAGCAGTTACGACAGAACTAACTATGGCTACACCTTC.

This chain connects TRBV4-3 to TRBJ1-6; D not resolved. Germline V gene sequence: CDR1 LGHNA, CDR2 YSLEER. Trimming cost V 0 bases and J 0 bases, with 9 bases left between them. The CDR3 is 17 amino acids. The chain's CDR3 is CASSQDQRLSYNSPLHF. The CDR3, as DNA: TGCGCCAGCAGCCAAGATCAAAGACTCTCCTATAATTCACCCCTCCACTTT.

CDR3 sequence: CASSTNLMVNYGYTF. CDR3 nucleotides: TGTGCCAGCAGTACCAACTTAATGGTAAACTATGGCTACACCTTC. V is TRBV6-5 and J is TRBJ1-2; no clear D. There are 15 residues in the CDR3. V was cut by 5 bases and J by 2 bases, with 15 bases left in between. The germline gives CDR1 MNHEY, CDR2 SVGAGI.

This chain uses TRBV5-1 with TRBJ2-4, with TRBD2 as a possible D gene (7 bases). This CDR3 comprises 15 residues. V was clipped by 3 bases and J by 8 bases, with 18 bases between them. Germline values: CDR1 SGHRS, CDR2 YFSETQ. The CDR3 DNA sequence: TGCGCCAGCAGCTGGGGGGGCGGCGGCGGGGACATTCAGTACTTC. It yields the protein CASSWGGGGGDIQYF. Using reference TRBV5-1 and TRBJ2-4 for the parts outside the CDR3, the full variable domain is KAGVTQTPRYLIKTRGQQVTLSCSPISGHRSVSWYQQTPGQGLQFLFEYFSETQRNKGNFPGRFSGRQFSNSRSEMNVSTLELGDSALYLCASSWGGGGGDIQYFGAGTRLSVL.

The chain joins TRBV9 to TRBJ1-1; a possible D gene is TRBD1 (5 bases). Germline V CDR1 and CDR2: SGDLS, YYNGEE. V was trimmed by 4 bases and J by 4 bases, leaving 17 bases between them. This CDR3 has 15 residues. The CDR3 spells CASSPGGALGTEAFF. The CDR3 DNA follows: TGTGCCAGCAGCCCCGGCGGGGCCCTGGGCACTGAAGCTTTCTTT.